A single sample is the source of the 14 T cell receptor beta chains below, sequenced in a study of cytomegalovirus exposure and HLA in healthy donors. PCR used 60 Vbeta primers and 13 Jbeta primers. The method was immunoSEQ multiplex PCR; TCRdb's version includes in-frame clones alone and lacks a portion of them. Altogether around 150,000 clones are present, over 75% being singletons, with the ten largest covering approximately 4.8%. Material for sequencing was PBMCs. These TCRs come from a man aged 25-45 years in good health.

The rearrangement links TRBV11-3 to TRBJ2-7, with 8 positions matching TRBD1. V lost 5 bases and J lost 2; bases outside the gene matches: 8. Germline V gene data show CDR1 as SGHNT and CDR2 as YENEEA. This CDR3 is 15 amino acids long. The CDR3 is CASSPGGKGAYEQYF. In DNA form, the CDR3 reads TGTGCCAGCAGCCCAGGGGGCAAGGGGGCCTACGAGCAGTACTTC.

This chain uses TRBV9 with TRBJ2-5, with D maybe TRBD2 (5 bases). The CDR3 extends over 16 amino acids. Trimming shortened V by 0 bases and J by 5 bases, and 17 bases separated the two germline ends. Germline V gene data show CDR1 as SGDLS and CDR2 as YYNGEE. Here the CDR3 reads CASSVGSLTGSETQYF. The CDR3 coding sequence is TGTGCCAGCAGCGTAGGGAGTTTAACGGGGTCGGAGACCCAGTACTTC. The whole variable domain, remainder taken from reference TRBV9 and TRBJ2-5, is DSGVTQTPKHLITATGQRVTLRCSPRSGDLSVYWYQQSLDQGLQFLIQYYNGEERAKGNILERFSAQQFPDLHSELNLSSLELGDSALYFCASSVGSLTGSETQYFGPGTRLLVL.

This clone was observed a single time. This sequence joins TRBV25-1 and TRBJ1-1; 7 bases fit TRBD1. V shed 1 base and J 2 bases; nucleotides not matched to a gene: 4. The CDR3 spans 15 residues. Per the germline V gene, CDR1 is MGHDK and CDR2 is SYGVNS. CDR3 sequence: CASSESWDSNTEAFF. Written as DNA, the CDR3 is TGTGCCAGCAGTGAATCTTGGGACAGTAACACTGAAGCTTTCTTT.

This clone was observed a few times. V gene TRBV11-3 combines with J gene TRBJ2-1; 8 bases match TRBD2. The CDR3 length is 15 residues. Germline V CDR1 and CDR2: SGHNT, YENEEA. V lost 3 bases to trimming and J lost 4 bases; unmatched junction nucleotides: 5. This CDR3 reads CASSFETSAYNEQFF. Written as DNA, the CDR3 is TGTGCCAGCAGCTTCGAGACTAGCGCTTACAATGAGCAGTTCTTC.

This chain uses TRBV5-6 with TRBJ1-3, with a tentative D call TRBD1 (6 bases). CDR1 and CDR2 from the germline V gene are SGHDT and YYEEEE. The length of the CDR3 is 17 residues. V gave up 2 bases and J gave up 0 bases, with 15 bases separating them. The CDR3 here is CASSFRTGLLSGNTIYF. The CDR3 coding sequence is TGTGCCAGCAGCTTTCGAACAGGGCTACTCTCTGGAAACACCATATATTTT.

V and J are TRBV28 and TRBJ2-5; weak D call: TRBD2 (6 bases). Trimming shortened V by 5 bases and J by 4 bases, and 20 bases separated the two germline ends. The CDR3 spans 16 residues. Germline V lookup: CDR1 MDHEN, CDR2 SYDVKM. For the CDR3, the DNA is TGTGCCAGCAGTGATCCTCGGAGGGTCGGGAGAGAGACCCAGTACTTC. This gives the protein CASSDPRRVGRETQYF.

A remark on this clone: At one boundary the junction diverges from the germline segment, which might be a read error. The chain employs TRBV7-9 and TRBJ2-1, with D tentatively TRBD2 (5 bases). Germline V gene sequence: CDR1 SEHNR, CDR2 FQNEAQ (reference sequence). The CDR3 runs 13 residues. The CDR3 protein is CSSSFAGSGEQFF. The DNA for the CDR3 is TGTTCCAGCAGCTTTGCGGGTTCCGGTGAGCAGTTCTTC.

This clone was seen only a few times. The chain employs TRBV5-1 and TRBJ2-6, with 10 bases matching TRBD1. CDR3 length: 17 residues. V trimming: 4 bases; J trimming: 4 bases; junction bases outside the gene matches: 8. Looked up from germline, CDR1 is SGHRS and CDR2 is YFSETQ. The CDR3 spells CASSPFGTGAGANVLTF. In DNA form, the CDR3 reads TGCGCCAGCAGCCCTTTCGGGACAGGGGCCGGGGCCAACGTCCTGACTTTC.

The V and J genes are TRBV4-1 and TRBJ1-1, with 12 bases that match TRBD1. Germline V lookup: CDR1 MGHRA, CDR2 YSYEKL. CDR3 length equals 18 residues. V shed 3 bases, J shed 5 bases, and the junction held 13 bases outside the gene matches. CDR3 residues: CASSHLAAGTGGWTEAFF. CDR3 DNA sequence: TGCGCCAGCAGCCACTTAGCCGCCGGGACAGGGGGCTGGACTGAAGCTTTCTTT.

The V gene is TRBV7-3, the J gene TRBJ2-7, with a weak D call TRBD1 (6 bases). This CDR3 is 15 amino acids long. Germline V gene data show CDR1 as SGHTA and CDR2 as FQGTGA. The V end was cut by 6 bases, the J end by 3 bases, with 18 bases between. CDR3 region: CASSRGPGQDYEQYF. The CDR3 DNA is TGTGCCAGCAGTCGGGGCCCGGGACAAGACTACGAGCAGTACTTC.

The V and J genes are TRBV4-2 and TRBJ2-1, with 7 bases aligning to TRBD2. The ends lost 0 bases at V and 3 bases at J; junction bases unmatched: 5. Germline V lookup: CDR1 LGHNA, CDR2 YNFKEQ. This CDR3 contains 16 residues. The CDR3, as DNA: TGTGCCAGCAGCCAAGAAGTGGGGGACTACTACAATGAGCAGTTCTTC. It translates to CASSQEVGDYYNEQFF.

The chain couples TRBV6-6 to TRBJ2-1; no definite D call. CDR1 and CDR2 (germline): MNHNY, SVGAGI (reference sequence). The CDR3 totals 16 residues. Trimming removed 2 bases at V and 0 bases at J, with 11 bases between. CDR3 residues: CASSYRAPSSYNEQFF. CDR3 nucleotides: TGTGCCAGCAGTTACCGTGCGCCGAGCTCCTACAATGAGCAGTTCTTC.

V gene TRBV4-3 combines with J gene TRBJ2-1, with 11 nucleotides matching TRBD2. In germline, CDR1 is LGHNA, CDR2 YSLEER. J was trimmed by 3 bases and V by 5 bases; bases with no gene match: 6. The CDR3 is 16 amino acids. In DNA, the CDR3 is TGCGCCAGCAGCTCCCTGACTAGCGGGAACTACAATGAGCAGTTCTTC. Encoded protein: CASSSLTSGNYNEQFF.

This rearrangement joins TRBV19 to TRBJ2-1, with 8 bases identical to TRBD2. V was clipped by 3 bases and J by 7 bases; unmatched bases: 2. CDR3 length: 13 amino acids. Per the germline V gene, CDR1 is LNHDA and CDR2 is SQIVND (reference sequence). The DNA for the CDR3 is TGTGCCAGTAGTATTGCTAGCGGGAATGAGCAGTTCTTC. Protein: CASSIASGNEQFF. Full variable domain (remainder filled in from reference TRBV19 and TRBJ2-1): DGGITQSPKYLFRKEGQNVTLSCEQNLNHDAMYWYRQDPGQGLRLIYYSQIVNDFQKGDIAEGYSVSREKKESFPLTVTSAQKNPTAFYLCASSIASGNEQFFGPGTRLTVL.